Below, one TCR beta chain is given with its context. The antigen is unknown. The data originate from a study of cytomegalovirus exposure and HLA in healthy donors. Study-level findings and limits: Earlier analysis found most TCR beta V segments productive about 87% or about 30% of the time. As was reported, the classifier diagnosed cytomegalovirus status with high specificity and sensitivity. Sequencing likely produced, as an artifact, a cluster of highly shared sequence variants.

Germline CDR1 and CDR2: SGHTA and FQGNSA. Trimming took 4 bases from V and 5 from J; bases not matched to a gene: 6. This CDR3 has 15 amino acids. PCR employed 60 Vbeta and 13 Jbeta primers. Libraries were prepared by immunoSEQ multiplex PCR; TCRdb keeps only in-frame clonotypes and omits some of them. The table includes roughly 160,000 clones, roughly three quarters detected once. Donors in the study were healthy people who gave bone marrow. The sequence was collected from a woman aged 45-60 years in good health and CMV-seropositive. The sequenced material came from PBMCs. The rearrangement joins TRBV7-2 to TRBJ2-1, with 9 nucleotides matching TRBD2. The CDR3 spells CASSSGTSRHNEQFF. CDR3 bases: TGTGCCAGCAGCTCAGGGACTAGCAGGCACAATGAGCAGTTCTTC.